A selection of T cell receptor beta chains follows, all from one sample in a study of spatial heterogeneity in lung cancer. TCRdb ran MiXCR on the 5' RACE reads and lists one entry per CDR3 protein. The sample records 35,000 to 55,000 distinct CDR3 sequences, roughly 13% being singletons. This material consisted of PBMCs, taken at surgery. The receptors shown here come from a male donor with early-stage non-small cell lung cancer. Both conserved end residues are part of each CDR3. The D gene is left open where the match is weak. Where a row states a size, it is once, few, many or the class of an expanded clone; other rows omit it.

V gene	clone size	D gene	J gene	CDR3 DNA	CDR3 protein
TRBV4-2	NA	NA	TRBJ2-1	TGTGCCAGCAGCCAAGAGTCTCGCGAGAATGAGCAGTTCTTC	CASSQESRENEQFF
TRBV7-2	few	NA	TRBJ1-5	TGTGCCAGCAGCCCAAGGGACGCAGGGTACGTAGGCAATCAGCCCCAGCATTTT	CASSPRDAGYVGNQPQHF
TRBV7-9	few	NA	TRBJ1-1	TGTGCCAGCAGCTCTATCTCCCTGAACACTGAAGCTTTCTTT	CASSSISLNTEAFF
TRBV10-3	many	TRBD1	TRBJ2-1	TGTGCCATCAGTGAGAGGGACAGGGAATATGAGCAGTTCTTC	CAISERDREYEQFF
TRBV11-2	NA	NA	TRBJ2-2	TGTGCCAGCAGCTCCACAAACACCGGGGAGCTGTTTTTT	CASSSTNTGELFF
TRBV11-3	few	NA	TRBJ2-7	TGTGCCAGCAGCTTAGGACAGTACTACGAGCAGTACTTC	CASSLGQYYEQYF
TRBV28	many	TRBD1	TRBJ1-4	TGTGCCAGCAGTCTAGGGACAGACCCAACTAATGAAAAACTGTTTTTT	CASSLGTDPTNEKLFF
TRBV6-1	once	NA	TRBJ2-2	TGTGCCAGCAGTGATAGGGCAGGGTATAACGGGGAGCTGTTTTTT	CASSDRAGYNGELFF
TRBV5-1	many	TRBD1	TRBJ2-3	TGCGCCAGCAGCTCACCCCCGGGACAGGGGAGCACAGATACGCAGTATTTT	CASSSPPGQGSTDTQYF
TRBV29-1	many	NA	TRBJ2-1	TGCAGCGTTTTTAGCGGTTACAATGAGCAGTTCTTC	CSVFSGYNEQFF
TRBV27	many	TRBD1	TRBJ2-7	TGTGCCAGCAGGGGACAGAGACCCGTCTCCTACGAGCAGTACTTC	CASRGQRPVSYEQYF
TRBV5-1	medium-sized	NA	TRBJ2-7	TGCGCCAGCAGCTCCACTAGCAGCTCCTACGAGCAGTACTTC	CASSSTSSSYEQYF
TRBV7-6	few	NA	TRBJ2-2	TGTGCCAGCAGCTTAAATTACTCCCCCGGGGAGCTGTTTTTT	CASSLNYSPGELFF
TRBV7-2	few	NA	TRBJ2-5	TGTGCCAGCAGCTTAGATGCGAGCCAAGAGACCCAGTACTTC	CASSLDASQETQYF
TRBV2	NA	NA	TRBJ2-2	TGTGCCAGCAGTGATTCCAGGGTGGACACCGGGGAGCTGTTTTTT	CASSDSRVDTGELFF
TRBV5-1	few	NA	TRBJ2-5	TGCGCCAGCAGCTACTTGGGGGGTCAAGAGACCCAGTACTTC	CASSYLGGQETQYF
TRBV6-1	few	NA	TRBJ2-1	TGTGCCAGCAGTGATTTTGACGGGAGACCCTACAATGAGCAGTTCTTC	CASSDFDGRPYNEQFF
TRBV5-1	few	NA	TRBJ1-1	TGCGCCAGCAGCCCCCGGGACCCGAACACTGAAGCTTTCTTT	CASSPRDPNTEAFF
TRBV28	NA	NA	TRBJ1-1	TGTGCCAGCAGTCCCTCCTCGTACAGTGAAGCTTTCTTT	CASSPSSYSEAFF
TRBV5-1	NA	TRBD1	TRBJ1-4	TGCGCCAGCAGCCCAGGACAGGGGTGGGATGAAAAACTGTTTTTT	CASSPGQGWDEKLFF
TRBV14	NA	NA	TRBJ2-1	TGTGCCAGCAGCCAAGCAAGTAGGGACAATGAGCAGTTCTTC	CASSQASRDNEQFF
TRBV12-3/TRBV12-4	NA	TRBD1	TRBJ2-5	TGTGCCAGCAGAACTGGGACAGCCCAAGAGACCCAGTACTTC	CASRTGTAQETQYF
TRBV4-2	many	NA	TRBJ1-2	TGTGCCAGCAGCCAAGAAAATGGGGGACTCTATGGCTACACCTTC	CASSQENGGLYGYTF
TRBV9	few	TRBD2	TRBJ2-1	TGTGCCAGCAGCGTAGTTACTAGCGGGAACAATGAGCAGTTCTTC	CASSVVTSGNNEQFF
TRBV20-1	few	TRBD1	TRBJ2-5	TGCAGTGCTACCCCGGGACAGGGAGGTTGGACCCAGTACTTC	CSATPGQGGWTQYF
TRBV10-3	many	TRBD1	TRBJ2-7	TGTGCCATCAGTGAGTCTATCGGGACAGCCTACGAGCAGTACTTC	CAISESIGTAYEQYF
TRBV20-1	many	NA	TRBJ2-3	TGCAGTGCTAGGCAGGGGAGCACAGATACGCAGTATTTT	CSARQGSTDTQYF
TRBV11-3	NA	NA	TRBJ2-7	TGTGCCAGCAGCTTAGGTGCGGGATTCCCCTACGAGCAGTACTTC	CASSLGAGFPYEQYF
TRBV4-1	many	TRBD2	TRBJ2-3	TGCGCCAGCAGCCAAGAAGGGAGGGGCACAGATACGCAGTATTTT	CASSQEGRGTDTQYF
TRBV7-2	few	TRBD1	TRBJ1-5	TGTGCCAGCAGCCTCACTCAACAGGGGTATCAGCCCCAGCATTTT	CASSLTQQGYQPQHF
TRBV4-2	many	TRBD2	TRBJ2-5	TGTGCCAGCAGCCGGACTAGCGGGGAAGAGACCCAGTACTTC	CASSRTSGEETQYF
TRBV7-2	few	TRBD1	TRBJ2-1	TGTGCCAGCAGCTTAGTGACAGGGTCCTACAATGAGCAGTTCTTC	CASSLVTGSYNEQFF
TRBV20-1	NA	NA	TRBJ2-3	TGCAGTGCTCTCCGGGCCATCGGGACCACAGATACGCAGTATTTT	CSALRAIGTTDTQYF
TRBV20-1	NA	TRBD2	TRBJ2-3	TGCAGTGCGAGGACTAGCGCAGATACGCAGTATTTT	CSARTSADTQYF
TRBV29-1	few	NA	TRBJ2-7	TGCAGCGTTGGTAGCGGACTCAAGGCCGTCGAGCAGTACTTC	CSVGSGLKAVEQYF
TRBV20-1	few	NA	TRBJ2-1	TGCAGTGCTAGACGAATCGATGAGCAGTTCTTC	CSARRIDEQFF
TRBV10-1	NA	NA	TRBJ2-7	TGCGCCAGCAGTGAGCCAGGGAACGACGAGCAGTACTTC	CASSEPGNDEQYF
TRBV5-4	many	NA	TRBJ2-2	TGTGCCAGCAGCTTAGACCCGGGACAAGGGGCCGATCAGCTGTTTTTT	CASSLDPGQGADQLFF
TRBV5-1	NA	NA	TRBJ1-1	TGCGCCAGCAGCTTGGAGGCAGTTCTGAACACTGAAGCTTTCTTT	CASSLEAVLNTEAFF
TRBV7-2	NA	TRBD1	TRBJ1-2	TGTGCCAGCAGCTGGGACAGGGGGACCTATGGCTACACCTTC	CASSWDRGTYGYTF
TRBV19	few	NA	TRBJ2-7	TGTGCCAGTAGTATAGGGGTGGACTACGAGCAGTACTTC	CASSIGVDYEQYF
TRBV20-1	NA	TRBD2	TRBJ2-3	TGCAGTGCCGGGACTAGCGGGAGGTCGAGTACAGATACGCAGTATTTT	CSAGTSGRSSTDTQYF
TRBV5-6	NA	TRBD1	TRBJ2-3	TGTGCCAGCAGCCGGACAGGGTCCACAGATACGCAGTATTTT	CASSRTGSTDTQYF
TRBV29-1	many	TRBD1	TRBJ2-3	TGCAGCGTTGAAAGGGGGCTCATCACAGATACGCAGTATTTT	CSVERGLITDTQYF
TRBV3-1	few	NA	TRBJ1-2	TGTGCCAGCAGCCAAGATAATTGGGCTGACTATGGCTACACCTTC	CASSQDNWADYGYTF
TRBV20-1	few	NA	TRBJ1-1	TGCAGTGCTAGTATGTGGACGCTTGAAGCTTTCTTT	CSASMWTLEAFF
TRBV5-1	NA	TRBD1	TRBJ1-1	TGCGCCAGCAGCTCGCTGGGACAGGGGGCCTCGGCTGAAGCTTTCTTT	CASSSLGQGASAEAFF
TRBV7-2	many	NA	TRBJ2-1	TGTGCCAGCACGGACAGCCTAAAGTCGAAGCAGTTCTTC	CASTDSLKSKQFF
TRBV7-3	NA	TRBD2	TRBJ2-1	TGTGCCAGCAGCCCCAGGGGACTAGCGGGAGATGAGCAGTTCTTC	CASSPRGLAGDEQFF
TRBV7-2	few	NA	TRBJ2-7	TGTGCCAGCAGCTTAGGGGTACGGGGCAGGGGCGACTACGAGCAGTACTTC	CASSLGVRGRGDYEQYF
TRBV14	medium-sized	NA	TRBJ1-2	TGTGCCAGCAGCCAAGATTCGTGGGGGGGAGTGAGTGGCTACACCTTC	CASSQDSWGGVSGYTF
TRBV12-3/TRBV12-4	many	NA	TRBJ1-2	TGTGCCAGCGACGGAACCCTTGGCTACACCTTC	CASDGTLGYTF
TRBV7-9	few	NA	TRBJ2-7	TGTGCCAGCAGCTTATCCGGGAGAGTAGGGAACCACGAGCAGTACTTC	CASSLSGRVGNHEQYF
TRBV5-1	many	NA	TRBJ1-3	TGCGCCAGCAGCTTGGACGGGGGCTGGAGCTCTGGAAACACCATATATTTT	CASSLDGGWSSGNTIYF
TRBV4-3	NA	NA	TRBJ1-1	TGCGCCAGCAGCCAAGACCAGGGCGGAGGGACTGAAGCTTTCTTT	CASSQDQGGGTEAFF